Reported below is one T cell receptor (beta chain). Its antigen is still unknown. This sample is part of a study of shared clonotypes between healthy human individuals. Naive CD8 isolation took CD45RO-negative cells positively selected for CCR7 and excluded terminally differentiated effector memory CD45RA+ cells. General observations from the study: Across subsets, estimated richness was generally greater for naive than for memory populations. Among donors, the sharing of clonotypes was expected to be influenced by sequencing depth.

TCRdb's copy holds only in-frame clones and misses some; the assay was immunoSEQ multiplex PCR. The sample records a few million clones, 80% to 95% being singletons. V lost 4 bases, J lost 4 bases, and 16 bases lay in between. Germline CDR1 MNHEY, CDR2 SMNVEV (reference sequence). The CDR3 has 15 residues. The specimen sequenced was naive CD8+ T cells from PBMCs. This sequence joins TRBV27 and TRBJ1-2; D uncertain. The clonotype originates from a man aged 18 to 35 in good health. Some clones in this sample may be carry-over from other donors' samples. As DNA, the CDR3 is TGTGCCAGCAGTTATTCAACCGGGGTCGCCTATGGCTACACCTTC. Amino acid sequence: CASSYSTGVAYGYTF.